This entry lists 30 T cell receptor beta chains sequenced from one sample in a study of OX40 agonist ivuxolimab in advanced cancers. This table comes from immunoSEQ multiplex PCR, and its TCRdb copy is limited to in-frame clones, with some not included. The data contain 90,000 to 150,000 clones, more than 80% of them singletons. The material was CD4+ or CD8+ T cells sorted from blood, obtained in a trial of the OX40 agonist ivuxolimab. Every receptor here comes from an adult with an advanced solid tumor such as melanoma, head and neck, liver or kidney cancer.

The rearrangement links TRBV13 to TRBJ1-5; TRBD1 aligns across 10 bases. The CDR3 runs to 16 residues. Germline V gives CDR1 PRHDT, CDR2 FYEKMQ (reference sequence). After removal of 0 bases from V and 7 bases from J, the junction contained 6 bases not matched to a gene. The CDR3 DNA follows: TGTGCCAGCAGCTTAGGTACCGGGACAGGGGTACAGCCCCAGCATTTT. Its translation is CASSLGTGTGVQPQHF.

The chain is built from TRBV14 and TRBJ2-7, with D possibly being TRBD2 (5 bases). The CDR3 length is 15 residues. The germline V gene has CDR1 SGHDN and CDR2 FVKESK. The germline V and J ends were trimmed by 1 base and 0 bases, with 10 bases remaining between them. CDR3 loop: CASSQADYSSYEQYF. CDR3 DNA: TGTGCCAGCAGCCAAGCTGACTACTCCTCCTACGAGCAGTACTTC.

V gene TRBV6-5 combines with J gene TRBJ1-1; 7 bases fit TRBD1. V shed 7 bases, J shed 4 bases, and the junction held 6 bases outside the gene matches. The CDR3 totals 13 residues. Germline loops: CDR1 MNHEY, CDR2 SVGAGI. The CDR3 DNA reads as TGTGCCAGCAAAGATGACAGGGCCACTGAAGCTTTCTTT. Its protein is CASKDDRATEAFF.

CDR3 nucleotides: TGTGCCAGCAGTAACAGGGGGCCCCTCACAGATACGCAGTATTTT. Amino acids: CASSNRGPLTDTQYF. The chain couples TRBV28 to TRBJ2-3; 9 bases agree with TRBD1. The J segment lost 2 bases and the V segment lost 5 bases, leaving 5 bases of the junction unmatched. Germline V lookup: CDR1 MDHEN, CDR2 SYDVKM. This CDR3 is built from 15 residues.

The genes are TRBV6-6 and TRBJ2-7; D tentatively reads TRBD1 or TRBD2 (5 bases each). Germline CDR1 is MNHNY and CDR2 is SVGAGI (reference sequence). CDR3 length: 16 amino acids. Trimming pared 5 bases from V and 3 bases from J, leaving 20 bases between. The CDR3 bases are TGTGCCAGCAGTCCTTTCTCCGGGACGGGGATCTACGAGCAGTACTTC. Protein product: CASSPFSGTGIYEQYF.

The V and J genes are TRBV5-1 and TRBJ2-7, with D possibly being TRBD1 (6 bases). Trimming pared 5 bases from V and 4 bases from J, leaving 13 bases between. CDR1 is SGHRS, CDR2 YFSETQ, per germline. This CDR3 has 13 residues. CDR3 bases: TGCGCCAGCAGGCAAACACAGGGATACGAGCAGTACTTC. Its translation: CASRQTQGYEQYF.

The V call is TRBV7-3, the J call TRBJ2-2, with TRBD2 matching 11 bases. Germline V lookup: CDR1 SGHTA, CDR2 FQGTGA. CDR3 length: 16 residues. V shed 5 bases, J shed 4 bases, and the junction held 6 bases outside the gene matches. This CDR3 is CASSPVAGGPTGELFF. In DNA form, the CDR3 reads TGTGCCAGCAGCCCCGTAGCGGGGGGGCCCACCGGGGAGCTGTTTTTT.

The V call is TRBV19, the J call TRBJ2-7; 8 bases agree with TRBD1. Germline loops: CDR1 LNHDA, CDR2 SQIVND (reference sequence). Trimming took 3 bases from V and 3 from J; bases not matched to a gene: 7. There are 15 residues in the CDR3. The CDR3 is CASSMKGTGLYEQYF. The CDR3 nucleotides are TGTGCCAGTAGTATGAAGGGGACAGGCCTCTACGAGCAGTACTTC.

The chain has TRBV2 and TRBJ2-3; the D is unclear. The CDR3 runs 13 residues. V lost 1 base to trimming and J lost 2 bases, with 4 bases between them. The germline V gene encodes CDR1 SNHLY and CDR2 FYNNEI. DNA of the CDR3: TGTGCCAGCAGTGAAGGTGACACAGATACGCAGTATTTT. This encodes CASSEGDTDTQYF.

This clone was picked up a small number of times. The DNA for the CDR3 is TGTGCCAGCCTTGACTCTAGGGGGGCAGGGGAAAAACTGTTTTTT. Translating it yields CASLDSRGAGEKLFF. V gene TRBV6-1 combines with J gene TRBJ1-4; possible D gene TRBD1, 6 bases. This CDR3 comprises 15 residues. Trimming left V 8 bases short and J 8 bases short, with 21 bases between. The germline gives CDR1 MNHNS, CDR2 SASEGT.

The rearrangement links TRBV5-4 to TRBJ2-7, with 9 bases identical to TRBD1. CDR1 is SGHNT, CDR2 YYREEE, per germline (reference sequence). This CDR3 comprises 15 residues. V trimming: 2 bases; J trimming: 2 bases; junction bases outside the gene matches: 5. CDR3 residues: CASSFRDRVAYEQYF. CDR3 bases: TGTGCCAGCAGCTTCCGGGACAGGGTGGCCTACGAGCAGTACTTC.

V and J are TRBV9 and TRBJ2-2; D is possibly TRBD2 (5 bases). CDR1 SGDLS and CDR2 YYNGEE come from the germline V gene. The CDR3 contains 15 residues. V lost 0 bases and J 1 base, leaving 7 bases between the germline ends. CDR3 region: CASSVASQNTGELFF. The CDR3 nucleotides are TGTGCCAGCAGCGTAGCTAGCCAGAACACCGGGGAGCTGTTTTTT.

The chain has TRBV5-1 and TRBJ2-1, with D uncertain. V lost 0 bases to trimming and J lost 7 bases, with 11 bases between them. The CDR3 sequence is 14 residues long. Germline V gene lookup returns CDR1 SGHRS and CDR2 YFSETQ. As DNA, the CDR3 is TGCGCCAGCAGCTTGGGGGTTGTTGGGAATGAGCAGTTCTTC. This encodes CASSLGVVGNEQFF.

This clone is a singleton in its sample. The genes are TRBV28 and TRBJ2-5; D may be TRBD1 (6 bases). CDR1 and CDR2 (germline): MDHEN, SYDVKM. The germline V and J ends were trimmed by 5 bases and 3 bases, with 16 bases remaining between them. This CDR3 has 15 residues. Here the CDR3 reads CASSVGGRLKETQYF. The CDR3 nucleotides read TGTGCCAGCAGTGTAGGGGGTAGGTTAAAAGAGACCCAGTACTTC.

As regards this clone: Other DNA sequences from this sample encode an identical CDR3 as well. V gene TRBV7-2 combines with J gene TRBJ2-5; 9 nucleotides match TRBD2. The CDR3 contains 15 residues. V trimming: 1 base; J trimming: 5 bases; junction bases outside the gene matches: 5. The V gene's germline CDR1 is SGHTA and CDR2 FQGNSA. DNA for the CDR3: TGTGCCAGCAGCTTAGGGCTAGCGGGGAGTGAGACCCAGTACTTC. This encodes CASSLGLAGSETQYF.

The chain has TRBV27 and TRBJ2-3; D possibly matches TRBD1 or TRBD2 (6 bases each). The germline CDR1 and CDR2 sequences are MNHEY and SMNVEV (reference sequence). The V end lost 3 bases, the J end lost 7 bases, and 11 bases lay between the germline ends. CDR3 length: 13 amino acids. The CDR3: CASSLRGDHTQYF. CDR3 coding DNA: TGTGCCAGCAGTTTGAGGGGGGATCATACGCAGTATTTT.

The rearrangement uses TRBV7-2 and TRBJ2-2, with D perhaps TRBD2 (6 bases). CDR3 length: 14 residues. The germline V and J ends were trimmed by 6 bases and 0 bases, with 8 bases remaining between them. Germline V gene sequence: CDR1 SGHTA, CDR2 FQGNSA. CDR3 residues: CASRGGTNTGELFF. CDR3 nucleotides: TGTGCCAGCAGGGGGGGAACGAACACCGGGGAGCTGTTTTTT.

The chain carries TRBV5-4 and TRBJ2-6; no clear D. The CDR3 sequence is 16 residues long. Germline CDR1 is SGHNT and CDR2 is YYREEE (reference sequence). Trimming removed 0 bases at V and 0 bases at J, with 7 bases between. CDR3 in amino acids: CASSLGARSGANVLTF. In DNA, the CDR3 is TGTGCCAGCAGCTTGGGGGCCCGCTCTGGGGCCAACGTCCTGACTTTC.

The chain recombines TRBV25-1 with TRBJ2-2; the match to TRBD1 covers 7 bases. Germline loops: CDR1 MGHDK, CDR2 SYGVNS. V dropped 4 bases and J dropped 4; count of bases not matched to a gene: 3. CDR3 length: 14 residues. This CDR3 reads CASSADRITGELFF. CDR3 sequence (DNA): TGTGCCAGCAGTGCGGACAGGATCACCGGGGAGCTGTTTTTT.

This chain links TRBV7-7 with TRBJ2-7, with D perhaps given as TRBD1 or TRBD2 (6 bases each). The CDR3 totals 16 residues. V was pared by 5 bases and J by 1 base, with 18 bases between. Germline values: CDR1 SSHAT, CDR2 FNYEAQ (reference sequence). The CDR3 loop is CASSPNSGAMSYEQYF. The CDR3 nucleotides are TGTGCCAGCAGCCCGAATTCGGGGGCAATGTCCTACGAGCAGTACTTC.

Points on this clone: Compared with germline, one end of the junction differs, possibly owing to a read error. This chain links TRBV5-3 with TRBJ1-5; D might be TRBD1 (5 bases). TRBV5-3 is an ORF, with its function uncertain. The CDR3 extends over 14 amino acids. The CDR3 protein is CASSLGQGKQPQHF. CDR3 coding DNA: TGTGCCAGCAGCTTGGGGCAGGGAAAGCAGCCCCAGCATTTT.

J is TRBJ2-5 and V is TRBV11-2; TRBD2 is a possible D gene (7 bases). Per the germline V gene, CDR1 is SGHAT and CDR2 is FQNNGV. V lost 5 bases and J 2 bases, leaving 15 bases between the germline ends. The CDR3 loop spans 15 amino acids. As DNA, the CDR3 is TGTGCCAGCAGCGGTCCCGGGGGGCGGCAAGAGACCCAGTACTTC. Encoded protein: CASSGPGGRQETQYF.

This clone has a handful of counts. The rearrangement joins TRBV9 to TRBJ2-3; possibly TRBD2 for D (5 bases). Deletions cut 4 bases from V and 0 bases from J, with 9 bases between. Germline V CDR1 and CDR2: SGDLS, YYNGEE. This CDR3 region has 14 residues. CDR3 DNA: TGTGCCAGCAGCCTAGCCCCTAGCACAGATACGCAGTATTTT. Its translation: CASSLAPSTDTQYF. Full variable domain (missing parts from reference TRBV9 and TRBJ2-3): DSGVTQTPKHLITATGQRVTLRCSPRSGDLSVYWYQQSLDQGLQFLIQYYNGEERAKGNILERFSAQQFPDLHSELNLSSLELGDSALYFCASSLAPSTDTQYFGPGTRLTVL.

This clone was counted a single time. This sequence joins TRBV9 and TRBJ2-3, with D perhaps matching TRBD1 or TRBD2 (6 bases each). CDR1 is SGDLS, CDR2 YYNGEE, per germline. This CDR3 has 15 amino acids. V was clipped by 0 bases and J by 3 bases, with 11 bases between them. The CDR3 region is CASSVGSGATDTQYF. CDR3 nucleotide sequence: TGTGCCAGCAGCGTAGGGTCGGGGGCTACAGATACGCAGTATTTT.

This sequence joins TRBV7-3 and TRBJ1-1; 8 nucleotides align to TRBD1. J lost 5 bases, V lost 8 bases, and 13 bases had no gene match. Germline V CDR1 and CDR2: SGHTA, FQGTGA. This CDR3 is 15 amino acids long. The CDR3 protein is CASLDRRGRRTEAFF. The CDR3 DNA follows: TGTGCCAGCTTGGACCGCAGGGGGCGCAGGACTGAAGCTTTCTTT.

The genes are TRBV2 and TRBJ2-4, with 7 bases aligning to TRBD2. In germline, CDR1 is SNHLY, CDR2 FYNNEI. The V gene end was trimmed by 3 bases and the J gene end by 0 bases; junction bases not matched to a gene: 11. The CDR3 contains 18 residues. The CDR3 sequence is CASSDRLAGPLAKNIQYF. For the CDR3, the DNA is TGTGCCAGCAGTGATAGGTTAGCGGGCCCTCTAGCCAAAAACATTCAGTACTTC.

The gene calls are TRBV29-1 and TRBJ1-2, with D perhaps TRBD1 (6 bases). The germline V gene has CDR1 SQVTM and CDR2 ANQGSEA. The CDR3 is 13 residues long. The V and J ends lost 6 bases and 4 bases respectively, with 15 bases between them. The CDR3 loop is CSVNREETYGYTF. Written as DNA, the CDR3 is TGCAGCGTAAACAGGGAAGAGACCTATGGCTACACCTTC.

This clone was found a few times. The V call is TRBV11-2, the J call TRBJ2-7; 8 nucleotides line up with TRBD2. From germline, CDR1 is SGHAT and CDR2 FQNNGV. Trimming cost V 5 bases and J 6 bases; bases outside gene matches: 15. CDR3 length: 16 amino acids. The CDR3 here is CASSPLLAGIRGEQYF. In DNA, the CDR3 is TGTGCCAGCAGCCCACTCTTAGCGGGGATCCGGGGCGAGCAGTACTTC.

The chain recombines TRBV28 with TRBJ1-5, with no clear D. With 6 bases removed from V and 2 bases from J, the gap between germline ends came to 17 bases. The length of the CDR3 is 16 residues. Germline CDR1 and CDR2: MDHEN and SYDVKM. For the CDR3, the DNA is TGTGCCAGCAGCCGACGGGGAGGACTGGGCAATCAGCCCCAGCATTTT. Residues: CASSRRGGLGNQPQHF.

This clone occurred once. The chain has TRBV6-6 and TRBJ2-1, with 8 bases that match TRBD1. The CDR3 totals 14 residues. V lost 2 bases and J lost 6; bases outside the gene matches: 3. The V gene's germline CDR1 is MNHNY and CDR2 SVGAGI (reference sequence). Here the CDR3 DNA reads TGTGCCAGCAGTTACCGGGACAGGTCCAATGAGCAGTTCTTC. Translating gives CASSYRDRSNEQFF.